The clone carrying this T cell receptor beta chain was counted a few times. Its target is not known. Amplification targeted TCR beta CDR3 regions from RNA transcripts. TCR CDR3 underwent first-round RT-PCR with the HTBI primer set. TCRdb passed the multiplex PCR reads through MiXCR, listing each CDR3 protein once. The sample yields about 770,000 distinct CDR3 sequences, roughly a sixth seen once. The V gene's germline CDR1 is KGHDR and CDR2 SFDVKD. V lost 6 bases to trimming and J lost 9 bases, with 10 bases between them. This CDR3 comprises 11 residues. The data originate from a study of T cells in Graves' hyperthyroidism and ophthalmopathy. Study observations and caveats: Median prediction lead before ophthalmopathy onset was around 7 months with the model.

Sequencing used blood. J is TRBJ1-2 and V is TRBV24-1, with D uncertain. The clonotype comes from a woman aged 50 to 60 with Graves' hyperthyroidism that later progressed to Graves' ophthalmopathy. DNA of the CDR3: TGTGCCACCAGTTCGGGGATGAGCTACACCTTC. This sequence encodes CATSSGMSYTF.